Presented here are 27 T cell receptor beta chains from one specimen sequenced in a study of blood T cell repertoires in COVID-19. Profiling relied on immunoSEQ multiplex PCR, and the TCRdb table lists in-frame clones only, not all of them. The sample carries about 270,000 clones, about 89% recorded once. Specimen: peripheral blood. The receptor source for this set is a man in his forties with active or convalescent COVID-19.

This sequence joins TRBV7-8 and TRBJ2-1, with 9 bases aligning to TRBD1. This CDR3 is built from 15 residues. Germline CDR1 and CDR2: SGHVS and FQNEAQ. V was pared by 3 bases and J by 6 bases, with 6 bases of the junction left unmatched. CDR3 bases: TGTGCCAGCAGCTTCGGACAGGGGACCGGCAATGAGCAGTTCTTC. As protein: CASSFGQGTGNEQFF. The whole variable domain, filled in from reference TRBV7-8 and TRBJ2-1, reads GAGVSQSPRYKVAKRGQDVALRCDPISGHVSLFWYQQALGQGPEFLTYFQNEAQLDKSGLPSDRFFAERPEGSVSTLKIQRTQQEDSAVYLCASSFGQGTGNEQFFGPGTRLTVL.

V usage is TRBV27 and J usage is TRBJ1-4; maybe TRBD1 (5 bases). Germline lookup yields CDR1 MNHEY and CDR2 SMNVEV (reference sequence). With 3 bases removed from V and 11 bases from J, the gap between germline ends came to 10 bases. This CDR3 region has 12 residues. CDR3 coding DNA: TGTGCCAGCAGTTTCCCCGGGGGGAAACTGTTTTTT. Its translation is CASSFPGGKLFF.

The gene calls are TRBV5-6 and TRBJ2-1, with TRBD2 as a possible D gene (5 bases). This CDR3 region has 14 residues. V shed 1 base and J shed 7 bases, with 12 bases lying between them. Germline values: CDR1 SGHDT, CDR2 YYEEEE. The CDR3 DNA is TGTGCCAGCAGCTTGTATGGTAGCGAGAATGAGCAGTTCTTC. As protein: CASSLYGSENEQFF.

The V call is TRBV12-3 or TRBV12-4, the J call TRBJ1-5; D not resolved. The CDR3 is 13 residues long. Trimming removed 4 bases from V and 5 bases from J, with 9 bases in between. CDR3 region: CASSSSGYQPQHF. CDR3 bases: TGTGCCAGCAGTTCTTCCGGGTATCAGCCCCAGCATTTT.

This chain connects TRBV3-1 (or the pseudogene TRBV3-2) to TRBJ2-2; D not certain. This CDR3 contains 16 residues. V gave up 3 bases and J gave up 1 base, with 12 bases separating them. Per the germline V gene, CDR1 is LGHDT and CDR2 is YNNKEL (reference sequence). Here the CDR3 DNA reads TGTGCCAGCAGCCACTCAGCCTGGAGGAACACCGGGGAGCTGTTTTTT. It codes for CASSHSAWRNTGELFF.

The chain links TRBV29-1 to TRBJ1-2, with D maybe TRBD1 (5 bases). CDR3 length: 11 residues. Between the trimmed V and J ends, which lost 7 bases and 7 bases, there was a span of 13 bases. The V gene's germline CDR1 is SQVTM and CDR2 ANQGSEA. CDR3 in amino acids: CSGEEGSGYTF. In nucleotides, the CDR3 is TGCAGCGGTGAGGAGGGGAGTGGCTACACCTTC.

This clone is a singleton in its sample. The genes are TRBV11-2 and TRBJ1-4; D is ambiguous. CDR1 is SGHAT, CDR2 FQNNGV, per germline. CDR3 length: 14 residues. With 8 bases removed from V and 0 bases from J, the gap between germline ends came to 10 bases. The CDR3 reads CASARYATNEKLFF. CDR3 DNA: TGTGCCAGCGCGCGGTATGCAACTAATGAAAAACTGTTTTTT.

Only a few counts were recorded for this clone. The gene calls are TRBV5-4 and TRBJ2-2, with TRBD1 as a possible D gene (5 bases). The CDR3 consists of 14 residues. The germline gives CDR1 SGHNT, CDR2 YYREEE (reference sequence). Trimming removed 5 bases at V and 4 bases at J, with 12 bases between. CDR3 nucleotide sequence: TGTGCCAGCAGGCCCCAGGGTCCCACCGGGGAGCTGTTTTTT. Protein: CASRPQGPTGELFF.

V and J are TRBV14 and TRBJ2-7; no definite D call. Trimming removed 3 bases at V and 5 bases at J, with 14 bases between. Germline CDR1 SGHDN, CDR2 FVKESK. The CDR3 contains 14 residues. CDR3 sequence: CASSHQRLHNEQYF. For the CDR3, the DNA is TGTGCCAGCAGCCATCAACGCCTTCACAACGAGCAGTACTTC.

The chain uses TRBV10-2 and TRBJ1-3, with 11 bases lining up with TRBD1. This CDR3 comprises 14 residues. V gave up 10 bases and J gave up 6 bases; unmatched junction bases: 8. Germline CDR1 WSHSY, CDR2 SAAADI. This CDR3 is CATKTGQGANTIYF. CDR3 nucleotides: TGCGCCACCAAAACCGGACAGGGGGCAAACACCATATATTTT.

The chain employs TRBV5-1 and TRBJ2-4; weak D call: TRBD2 (7 bases). The V gene lost 4 bases and the J gene lost 6 bases, with 23 bases spanning the gap. Germline V gene sequence: CDR1 SGHRS, CDR2 YFSETQ. CDR3 length: 17 amino acids. The CDR3 region is CASSPRGSGGGGNIQYF. CDR3 DNA sequence: TGCGCCAGCAGCCCCCGAGGTTCTGGGGGCGGGGGAAACATTCAGTACTTC.

This chain joins TRBV18 and TRBJ2-3; 10 bases align to TRBD2. CDR1 and CDR2 (germline): KGHSH, LQKENI. There are 16 residues in the CDR3. Unmatched junction bases numbered 4, after V lost 2 bases and J lost 2 bases. This CDR3 reads CASSPFSGGATDTQYF. CDR3 nucleotide sequence: TGTGCCAGCTCACCATTCAGCGGGGGGGCCACAGATACGCAGTATTTT.

The chain carries TRBV7-3 and TRBJ2-1; 10 bases align to TRBD1. The V gene's germline CDR1 is SGHTA and CDR2 FQGTGA. There are 17 residues in the CDR3. The ends lost 1 base at V and 5 bases at J; junction bases unmatched: 8. The CDR3 is CASSLIPRTGGNNEQFF. The CDR3 nucleotides are TGTGCCAGCAGCTTAATTCCCCGGACAGGGGGGAACAATGAGCAGTTCTTC.

In this sample, this clone turned up once. The chain is built from TRBV28 and TRBJ2-3; TRBD1 matches 9 bases. This CDR3 comprises 17 residues. J gave up 6 bases and V 3 bases, and 13 bases lay outside the gene matches. Germline assignment: CDR1 MDHEN and CDR2 SYDVKM. The CDR3: CASSFRGQGEVGDTQYF. Here the CDR3 DNA reads TGTGCCAGCAGTTTTAGGGGACAGGGAGAGGTCGGGGATACGCAGTATTTT.

V and J are TRBV30 and TRBJ2-2, with D possibly matching TRBD2 (5 bases). The V end lost 0 bases, the J end lost 0 bases, and 11 bases lay between the germline ends. Looked up from germline, CDR1 is GTSNPN and CDR2 is SVGIG (reference sequence). This CDR3 comprises 16 residues. The DNA for the CDR3 is TGTGCCTGGAGTGTACGAGGGTTCGCGAACACCGGGGAGCTGTTTTTT. Amino acids: CAWSVRGFANTGELFF.

The gene calls are TRBV6-5 and TRBJ2-7; the D gene is possibly TRBD2 (5 bases). Germline CDR1 and CDR2: MNHEY and SVGAGI. The CDR3 is made up of 12 amino acids. V shed 10 bases and J shed 0 bases, with 10 bases lying between them. The CDR3 DNA sequence: TGTGCCACCCGGGGTAGCTCCTACGAGCAGTACTTC. It is translated as CATRGSSYEQYF.

The chain joins TRBV29-1 to TRBJ1-3; 8 bases are shared with TRBD1. Unmatched junction bases numbered 11, after V lost 7 bases and J lost 3 bases. The CDR3 runs to 15 residues. Germline loops: CDR1 SQVTM, CDR2 ANQGSEA. CDR3 region: CSAVAGGALGNTIYF. DNA of the CDR3: TGCAGCGCCGTGGCAGGGGGCGCCCTTGGAAACACCATATATTTT. Full variable domain (remainder filled in from reference TRBV29-1 and TRBJ1-3): SAVISQKPSRDICQRGTSLTIQCQVDSQVTMMFWYRQQPGQSLTLIATANQGSEATYESGFVIDKFPISRPNLTFSTLTVSNMSPEDSSIYLCSAVAGGALGNTIYFGEGSWLTVV.

The chain is built from TRBV10-1 and TRBJ1-3; D gene unclear. The V end lost 8 bases, the J end lost 4 bases, and 6 bases lay between the germline ends. CDR1 and CDR2 from the germline V gene are WNHNN and SYGVQD (reference sequence). This CDR3 spans 11 amino acids. Here the CDR3 DNA reads TGCGCCAGCGGTCGGGGAAACACCATATATTTT. Translation: CASGRGNTIYF.

The chain is built from TRBV24-1 and TRBJ2-5, with 7 positions matching TRBD2. Germline V gene data show CDR1 as KGHDR and CDR2 as SFDVKD. The CDR3 has 16 residues. V shed 7 bases and J 1 base; nucleotides not matched to a gene: 11. CDR3 bases: TGTGCCACCAGCGGTTGGGGGGAGGGATCCCAAGAGACCCAGTACTTC. Translating gives CATSGWGEGSQETQYF.

The chain employs TRBV10-1 and TRBJ2-2; unclear D gene. CDR1 and CDR2 (germline): WNHNN, SYGVQD (reference sequence). V was shortened by 3 bases and J by 9 bases, with 5 bases between the two germline ends. The CDR3 is made up of 11 amino acids. The CDR3: CASSDGRELFF. The CDR3 DNA follows: TGCGCCAGCAGTGATGGGCGGGAGCTGTTTTTT.

The chain employs TRBV4-2 and TRBJ2-3; 9 positions match TRBD2. The V and J ends lost 0 bases and 2 bases, in that order; junction bases with no gene match: 9. The germline gives CDR1 LGHNA, CDR2 YNFKEQ. This CDR3 region has 18 residues. In DNA, the CDR3 is TGTGCCAGCAGCCAAGATGATCTTCTAGCGGGATACACAGATACGCAGTATTTT. Amino acids: CASSQDDLLAGYTDTQYF.

V and J are TRBV5-6 and TRBJ2-7; possible D gene TRBD2, 5 bases. With 1 base removed from V and 0 bases from J, the gap between germline ends came to 8 bases. Germline assignment: CDR1 SGHDT and CDR2 YYEEEE. CDR3 size: 14 residues. CDR3 coding DNA: TGTGCCAGCAGCTTGTCGGGGAGCTCCTACGAGCAGTACTTC. This encodes CASSLSGSSYEQYF.

This chain connects TRBV24-1 to TRBJ2-3; 11 bases are shared with TRBD2. Per germline, CDR1 KGHDR and CDR2 SFDVKD. Trimming took 4 bases from V and 1 from J; bases not matched to a gene: 12. CDR3 length: 19 amino acids. The CDR3 here is CATSEKLAGVGGGTDTQYF. CDR3 DNA: TGTGCCACCAGTGAAAAACTAGCGGGAGTAGGGGGAGGCACAGATACGCAGTATTTT.

This clone was recorded only once. The rearrangement links TRBV6-6 to TRBJ1-4, with D possibly matching TRBD1 (5 bases). The CDR3 is made up of 15 amino acids. V gave up 2 bases and J gave up 1 base, with 8 bases separating them. Germline V CDR1 and CDR2: MNHNY, SVGAGI (reference sequence). The CDR3 loop is CASSYGQGTNEKLFF. The CDR3 nucleotides are TGTGCCAGCAGTTACGGGCAGGGAACTAATGAAAAACTGTTTTTT.

Points on this clone: In the same sample, other DNA sequences code for this CDR3. This sequence joins TRBV19 and TRBJ2-7; a possible D gene is TRBD2 (5 bases). V lost 3 bases, J lost 6 bases, and 9 bases lay in between. Germline CDR1 is LNHDA and CDR2 is SQIVND (reference sequence). The CDR3 is 12 residues long. The CDR3 nucleotides are TGTGCCAGTAGTATTGGTGGGAGCGAGCAGTACTTC. Translation: CASSIGGSEQYF.

The chain couples TRBV6-5 to TRBJ1-2, with D possibly matching TRBD1 (5 bases). V gave up 0 bases and J gave up 5 bases, with 16 bases separating them. The germline V gene has CDR1 MNHEY and CDR2 SVGAGI. This CDR3 contains 16 residues. This CDR3 reads CASSYSSGPVPYGYTF. CDR3 coding DNA: TGTGCCAGCAGTTACTCGTCAGGGCCCGTCCCGTATGGCTACACCTTC.

This clone was seen more than once but under ten times. The chain has TRBV4-1 and TRBJ2-7; D gene unclear. The V gene's germline CDR1 is MGHRA and CDR2 YSYEKL. This CDR3 has 15 residues. V lost 1 base and J 0 bases, leaving 10 bases between the germline ends. The CDR3 region has the DNA TGCGCCAGCAGCCAAGGTCACTCGAGCTCCTACGAGCAGTACTTC. Residues: CASSQGHSSSYEQYF.